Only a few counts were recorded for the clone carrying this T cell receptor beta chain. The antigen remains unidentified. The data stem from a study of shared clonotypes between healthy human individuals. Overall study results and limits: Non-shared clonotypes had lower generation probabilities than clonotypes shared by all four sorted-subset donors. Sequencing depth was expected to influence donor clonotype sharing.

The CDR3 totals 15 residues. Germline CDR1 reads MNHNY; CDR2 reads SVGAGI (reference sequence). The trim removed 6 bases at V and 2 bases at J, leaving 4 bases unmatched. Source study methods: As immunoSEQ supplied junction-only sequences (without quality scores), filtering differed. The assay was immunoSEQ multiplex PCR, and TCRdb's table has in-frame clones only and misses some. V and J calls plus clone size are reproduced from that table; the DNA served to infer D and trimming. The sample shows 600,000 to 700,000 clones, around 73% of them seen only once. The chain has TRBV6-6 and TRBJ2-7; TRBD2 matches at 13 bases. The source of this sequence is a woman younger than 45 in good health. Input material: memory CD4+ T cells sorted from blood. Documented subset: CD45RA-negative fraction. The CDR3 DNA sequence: TGTGCCAGCAGCCGCGGGACTAGCGGGACCTACGAGCAGTACTTC. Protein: CASSRGTSGTYEQYF.